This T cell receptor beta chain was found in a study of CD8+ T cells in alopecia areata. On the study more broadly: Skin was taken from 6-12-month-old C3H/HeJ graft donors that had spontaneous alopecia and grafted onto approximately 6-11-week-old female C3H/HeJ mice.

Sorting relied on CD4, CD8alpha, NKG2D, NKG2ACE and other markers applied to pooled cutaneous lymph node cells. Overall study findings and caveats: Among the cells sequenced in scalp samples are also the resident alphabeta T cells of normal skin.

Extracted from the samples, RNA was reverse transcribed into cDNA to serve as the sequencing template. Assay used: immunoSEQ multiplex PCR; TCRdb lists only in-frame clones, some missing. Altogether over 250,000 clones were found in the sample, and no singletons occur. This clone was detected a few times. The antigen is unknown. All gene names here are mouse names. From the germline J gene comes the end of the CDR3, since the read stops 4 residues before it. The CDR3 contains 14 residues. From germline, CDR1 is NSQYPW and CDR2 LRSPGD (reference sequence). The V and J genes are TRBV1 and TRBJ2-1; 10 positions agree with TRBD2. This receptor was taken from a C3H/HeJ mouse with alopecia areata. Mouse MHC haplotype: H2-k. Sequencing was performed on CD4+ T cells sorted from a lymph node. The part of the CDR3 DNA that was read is TGCACCTGCAGTGGTACTGGGGGGGAGGCT. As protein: CTCSGTGGEA. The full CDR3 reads CTCSGTGGEAEQFF.